A selection of T cell receptor beta chains follows, all from one sample in a study of monozygotic twins with cystic fibrosis. TCRdb's table, derived via immunoSEQ multiplex PCR, lists solely in-frame clones and lacks some. This sample carries about 23,000 clones, approximately 98% of them seen once, and the ten largest clones take 0.12% to 0.15%. Specimen: blood. The receptors derive from a girl aged 10-17 years with cystic fibrosis. Both conserved end residues are part of each CDR3. D genes are given only for firm matches. Clone size is given for some rows only: seen once, a few or many times, or a class if the clone is expanded.

>TRBV19|.|TRBJ2-1|TRBD2
TGTGCCAGTAGTATTAGGGCTAGCGGGAGATACAATGAGCAGTTCTTC
CASSIRASGRYNEQFF
>TRBV9|.|TRBJ2-1|.
TGTGCCAGCAGCACTATTGACAGTTACAATGAGCAGTTCTTC
CASSTIDSYNEQFF
>TRBV5-1|.|TRBJ2-2|TRBD2
TGCGCCAGCAGCCCACTAGCGGCGAACACCGGGGAGCTGTTTTTT
CASSPLAANTGELFF
>TRBV7-2|.|TRBJ1-2|.
TGTGCCAGCAGCTTACAACCTGACGGCTACACCTTC
CASSLQPDGYTF
>TRBV19|.|TRBJ2-1|.
TGTGCCAGTAGTATCCCCCCCCCGAACAGGGTTCCCTACAATGAGCAGTTCTTC
CASSIPPPNRVPYNEQFF
>TRBV5-1|.|TRBJ2-3|.
TGCGCCAGCAGCTTGTTTAGCCTTAGCACAGATACGCAGTATTTT
CASSLFSLSTDTQYF
>TRBV25-1|.|TRBJ2-1|TRBD1
TGTGCCAGCCGAGGGACAGGGAAGTATAGTGAGCAGTTCTTC
CASRGTGKYSEQFF
>TRBV19|.|TRBJ2-7|.
TGTGCCAGTAGTATCTTACAGCACTACGAGCAGTACTTC
CASSILQHYEQYF
>TRBV7-2|.|TRBJ1-2|TRBD1
TGTGCCAGCAGCTTAGAACAGGGGCCGAACTATGGCTACACCTTC
CASSLEQGPNYGYTF
>TRBV10-3|.|TRBJ1-1|TRBD1
TGTGCCATCAGTGATAGGGACAGGGGGCGGACTGAAGCTTTCTTT
CAISDRDRGRTEAFF
>TRBV6-1|.|TRBJ1-2|.
TGTGCCAGCAGTGAAGAAGGCCGAGCTAACTATGGCTACACCTTC
CASSEEGRANYGYTF
>TRBV11-2|.|TRBJ2-3|TRBD1
TGTGCCAGCAGCTCTCAGGACAGGGACACAGATACGCAGTATTTT
CASSSQDRDTDTQYF
>TRBV7-9|.|TRBJ2-7|.
TGTGCCAGCAGCCCCTCCCCATCATTGGAGCAGTACTTC
CASSPSPSLEQYF
>TRBV18|once|TRBJ1-5|.
TGTGCCAGCTCCCAGAGAGAAGTCCAGCCCCAGCATTTT
CASSQREVQPQHF
>TRBV30|.|TRBJ1-2|.
TGTGCCTGGAGTATGGGGTACGACTATGGCTACACCTTC
CAWSMGYDYGYTF
>TRBV9|.|TRBJ2-1|TRBD2
TGTGCCAGCAGTCCTAGCGGCTCCTACAATGAGCAGTTCTTC
CASSPSGSYNEQFF
>TRBV7-9|.|TRBJ2-7|.
TGTGCCAGCAGCTTAGAAGAGGCGGGTGAGCAGTACTTC
CASSLEEAGEQYF
>TRBV7-9|.|TRBJ2-5|.
TGTGCCAGCAGCTTAGCACGAGGGAGTGGGTACCAAGAGACCCAGTACTTC
CASSLARGSGYQETQYF
>TRBV7-9|.|TRBJ1-3|.
TGTGCCAGCAGCTTGGGGGGAAACACCATATATTTT
CASSLGGNTIYF
>TRBV6-1|.|TRBJ1-2|TRBD1
TGTGCCAGCAGTAGACAGGGGCCCAACTATGGCTACACCTTC
CASSRQGPNYGYTF
>TRBV11-2|.|TRBJ1-2|.
TGTGCCAGCAGCTTAGCACCGGGCCTACCTGTTGGCTACACCTTC
CASSLAPGLPVGYTF
>TRBV7-8|.|TRBJ2-7|.
TGTGCCAGCAGCTTAGAGCAATACGAGCAGTACTTC
CASSLEQYEQYF
>TRBV9|.|TRBJ2-6|.
TGTGCCAGCAGCGTAGGTGTATTGGGGGGGCCGTCTGGGGCCAACGTCCTGACTTTC
CASSVGVLGGPSGANVLTF
>TRBV5-6|.|TRBJ1-1|.
TGTGCCAGCAGCTTGGCGGGGACCACTGAAGCTTTCTTT
CASSLAGTTEAFF
>TRBV27|.|TRBJ2-5|.
TGTGCCAGCAGGGCGTCGGGGATCCAAGAGACCCAGTACTTC
CASRASGIQETQYF
>TRBV7-2|.|TRBJ2-7|.
TGTGCCAGCAGCCCTTTCTCGGCCTCCTACGAGCAGTACTTC
CASSPFSASYEQYF
>TRBV6-5|.|TRBJ1-3|TRBD1
TGTGCCAGCAGACAACGACAGGGAGGAAACACCATATATTTT
CASRQRQGGNTIYF
>TRBV7-9|.|TRBJ1-5|.
TGTGCCAGCAGCTTGGGCCAGGGGCTTAGCAATCAGCCCCAGCATTTT
CASSLGQGLSNQPQHF
>TRBV15|.|TRBJ2-3|.
TGTGCCACCAGCAGAGATGGTCTCGATACGCAGTATTTT
CATSRDGLDTQYF
>TRBV2|.|TRBJ2-3|TRBD2
TGTGCCAGCAGGGCCGTAGCGGGAGAGCTCACAGATACGCAGTATTTT
CASRAVAGELTDTQYF
>TRBV29-1|.|TRBJ2-6|TRBD1
TGCAGCGTCGAGACAGGGGCCGGGGCCAACGTCCTGACTTTC
CSVETGAGANVLTF
>TRBV9|once|TRBJ2-2|.
TGTGCCAGCAGCGCCAGAGGGGGAACCGGGGAGCTGTTTTTT
CASSARGGTGELFF
>TRBV19|.|TRBJ2-7|.
TGTGCCAGTAGGTCACCGGGTCCCCCCTACGAGCAGTACTTC
CASRSPGPPYEQYF
>TRBV29-1|once|TRBJ2-1|TRBD2
TGCAGCGCCCGCCGAGCGGGAGGGGAGAATGAGCAGTTCTTC
CSARRAGGENEQFF
>TRBV6-1|.|TRBJ1-2|.
TGTGCCAGCAACCAAAGGCGGGGGGCGCCCAGCGATTACACCTTC
CASNQRRGAPSDYTF
>TRBV4-3|.|TRBJ2-7|TRBD2
TGCGCCAGCAGCCACCGACTAGCGGGAGCTGCAGACGAGCAGTACTTC
CASSHRLAGAADEQYF
>TRBV6-6|.|TRBJ2-6|.
TGTGCCAGCAGTTACTCGAAGGTGTCTGGGGCCAACGTCCTGACTTTC
CASSYSKVSGANVLTF
>TRBV5-4|once|TRBJ1-4|TRBD1
TGTGCCAGCAGCTTGAAGCGGACAGGGGAGGCGGGGAGTGAAAAACTGTTTTTT
CASSLKRTGEAGSEKLFF
>TRBV6-5|.|TRBJ2-5|TRBD1
TGTGCCAGCAGTTATCGGGCAGGGGGCCTACAAGAGACCCAGTACTTC
CASSYRAGGLQETQYF
>TRBV5-5|.|TRBJ2-5|.
TGTGCCAGCCAGGAGGGCGTAGCCTTCCAAGAGACCCAGTACTTC
CASQEGVAFQETQYF
>TRBV5-6|.|TRBJ1-3|.
TGTGCCAGCAGCGACAGAGCTGGAAACACCATATATTTT
CASSDRAGNTIYF
>TRBV5-4|.|TRBJ2-1|TRBD2
TGTGCCAGCAGCTGGAGCGGGGCTACCTACAATGAGCAGTTCTTC
CASSWSGATYNEQFF
>TRBV14|.|TRBJ1-1|TRBD1
TGTGCCAGCAGCCAAGTGGGACAGGGACTAGGGATGAACACTGAAGCTTTCTTT
CASSQVGQGLGMNTEAFF
>TRBV28|.|TRBJ2-1|.
TGTGCCAGCACCTCGGGAGAACTCTCCTACAATGAGCAGTTCTTC
CASTSGELSYNEQFF
>TRBV28|.|TRBJ1-5|.
TGTGCCAGCAGTTTATACCCCGACAGCAATCAGCCCCAGCATTTT
CASSLYPDSNQPQHF
>TRBV29-1|.|TRBJ2-1|TRBD2
TGCAGCGTTTCTAGCGGGAGGTCCTACAATGAGCAGTTCTTC
CSVSSGRSYNEQFF
>TRBV5-6|.|TRBJ1-1|.
TGTGCCAGCAGCTCAACGGGACTTAACACTGAAGCTTTCTTT
CASSSTGLNTEAFF
>TRBV19|.|TRBJ2-7|.
TGTGCCAGTAGTAAGGAGTCTCCCTACGAGCAGTACTTC
CASSKESPYEQYF
>TRBV9|few|TRBJ1-4|.
TGTGCCAGCAGCGTGAGTACTTGGGATGAAAAACTGTTTTTT
CASSVSTWDEKLFF
>TRBV5-1|.|TRBJ2-1|.
TGCGCCAGCAGCTTGGAAGGTAGCGGAATTTACAATGAGCAGTTCTTC
CASSLEGSGIYNEQFF
>TRBV5-4|.|TRBJ1-1|.
TGTGCCAGCAGCTTTTCAGGGGATACTGAAGCTTTCTTT
CASSFSGDTEAFF